These T cell receptor beta chains were read from a single sample in a study of shared clonotypes between healthy human individuals. Produced via immunoSEQ multiplex PCR; TCRdb's table is partial and in-frame only. The sample shows roughly 2,300,000 clones, 85% to 95% of them seen only once. The specimen was naive CD4+ T cells from PBMCs. The receptors originated from a man younger than 30 in good health. Some clones in this sample may be carry-over from other donors' samples. Both conserved end residues are trimmed from each CDR3. Fields, in order: J gene, V gene, CDR3 protein.

J: TRBJ2-5
V: TRBV27
CDR3: ASSSERGVREGETQY

J: TRBJ2-7
V: TRBV9
CDR3: ASSHRGDRAIHEQY

J: TRBJ2-1
V: TRBV6-1
CDR3: ASRRDSYDEQF

J: TRBJ2-1
V: TRBV6-6
CDR3: ASSSRVGLAGQF

J: TRBJ2-1
V: TRBV2
CDR3: ATLSDSYNEQF

J: TRBJ1-5
V: TRBV29-1
CDR3: SVADRDQPQH

J: TRBJ2-3
V: TRBV30
CDR3: AWKAGGPTQY

J: TRBJ1-5
V: TRBV11-2
CDR3: ASSLNGNSNQPQH

J: TRBJ1-2
V: TRBV5-1
CDR3: ASSPYWGSNYGYT

J: TRBJ2-7
V: TRBV10-1
CDR3: ASSDQPAPPGDRY

J: TRBJ2-7
V: TRBV2
CDR3: ASTRQGAYEQY

J: TRBJ2-7
V: TRBV11-3
CDR3: ASSPPGLALISYEQY

J: TRBJ2-2
V: TRBV27
CDR3: ASSFSNTGELF

J: TRBJ1-1
V: TRBV6-1
CDR3: ASSEALGDEAF

J: TRBJ1-2
V: TRBV9
CDR3: ASSGGERGGYGYT

J: TRBJ1-2
V: TRBV2
CDR3: ASSEATGTIYYGYT

J: TRBJ2-7
V: TRBV7-9
CDR3: ASSSQQGVYEQY

J: TRBJ2-5
V: TRBV5-1
CDR3: ASSYEQVEETQY

J: TRBJ1-5
V: TRBV19
CDR3: ASSQPPIGVQPQH

J: TRBJ2-5
V: TRBV5-1
CDR3: ASSLAGTSGPQETQY

J: TRBJ1-2
V: TRBV28
CDR3: ASSWTYRESNYGYT